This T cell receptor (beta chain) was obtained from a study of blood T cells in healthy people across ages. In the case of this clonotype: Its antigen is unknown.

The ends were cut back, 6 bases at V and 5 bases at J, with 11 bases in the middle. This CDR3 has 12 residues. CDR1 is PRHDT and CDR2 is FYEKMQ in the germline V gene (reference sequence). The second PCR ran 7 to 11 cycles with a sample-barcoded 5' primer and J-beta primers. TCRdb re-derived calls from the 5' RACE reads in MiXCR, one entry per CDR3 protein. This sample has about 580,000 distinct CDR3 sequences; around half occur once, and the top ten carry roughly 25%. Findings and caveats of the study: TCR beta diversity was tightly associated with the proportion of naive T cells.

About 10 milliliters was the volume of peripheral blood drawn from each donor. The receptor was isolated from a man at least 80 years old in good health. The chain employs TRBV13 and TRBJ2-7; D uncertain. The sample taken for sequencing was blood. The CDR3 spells CASSRAIDEQYF. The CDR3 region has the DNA TGTGCCAGCAGTCGCGCCATCGACGAGCAGTACTTC.